These 7 T cell receptor beta chains were sequenced from one sample in a study of identical twins. TCRdb reprocessed the 5' RACE reads with MiXCR, giving one entry per CDR3 protein. Of about 520,000 distinct CDR3 sequences listed, 20% to 25% were seen once; the top ten hold around 0.9%. This same sample was also part of a study on T cells expressing NK-cell markers.

The specimen sequenced was CD4+ T cells sorted from blood. These receptors were obtained from a woman under 30 in good health.

This chain joins TRBV12-3 or TRBV12-4 and TRBJ2-5; D uncertain. The CDR3 sequence is 17 residues long. Trimming took 1 base from V and 1 from J, leaving 16 bases between them. CDR3 coding DNA: TGTGCCAGCAGTTTAGGGCGTACGGCCGCGGCCCAAGAGACCCAGTACTTC. Translation gives CASSLGRTAAAQETQYF.

This chain uses TRBV7-2 with TRBJ2-7; D may correspond to TRBD1 or TRBD2 (7 bases each). Germline CDR1 reads SGHTA; CDR2 reads FQGNSA. The CDR3 runs to 17 residues. The V end lost 0 bases, the J end lost 3 bases, and 18 bases lay between the germline ends. The DNA for the CDR3 is TGTGCCAGCAGCTTAGCAGCGGGACAGCTAACAAACTACGAGCAGTACTTC. Amino acid sequence: CASSLAAGQLTNYEQYF.

A few counts support this clonotype. The chain carries TRBV7-2 and TRBJ2-1, with TRBD2 matching over 12 bases. Germline values: CDR1 SGHTA, CDR2 FQGNSA. The J segment lost 5 bases and the V segment lost 5 bases, leaving 4 bases of the junction unmatched. This CDR3 has 15 residues. For the CDR3, the DNA is TGTGCCAGCAGCCAACGGACTAGCGGGAACAATGAGCAGTTCTTC. As protein: CASSQRTSGNNEQFF.

This clonotype was seen repeatedly, ten times or more. The chain is built from TRBV4-3 and TRBJ2-1; unclear D gene. Germline assignment: CDR1 LGHNA and CDR2 YSLEER. Trimming took 0 bases from V and 2 from J, leaving 8 bases between them. This CDR3 has 15 residues. Written as DNA, the CDR3 is TGCGCCAGCAGCCAAGATTTGCATACCTACAATGAGCAGTTCTTC. It is translated as CASSQDLHTYNEQFF.

The CDR3 bases are TGCGCCAGCAGCCACCCCGGGGGGGGGCTAGGCACTGAAGCTTTCTTT. Translated, it gives CASSHPGGGLGTEAFF. This chain uses TRBV5-1 with TRBJ1-1; D is perhaps TRBD1 (6 bases). V was trimmed by 4 bases and J by 4 bases, leaving 20 bases between them. CDR1 is SGHRS, CDR2 YFSETQ, per germline. The CDR3 length is 16 residues.

A few counts support this clonotype. V and J are TRBV20-1 and TRBJ2-4; D gene ambiguous. The CDR3 covers 11 residues. CDR1 and CDR2 (germline): DFQATT, SNEGSKA (reference sequence). The V gene lost 7 bases and the J gene lost 7 bases, with 11 bases spanning the gap. The CDR3 loop reads CSGGPGNIQYF. CDR3 nucleotides: TGCAGTGGTGGCCCTGGGAACATTCAGTACTTC.

The V and J genes are TRBV5-6 and TRBJ2-7, with D tentatively TRBD1 (5 bases). The CDR3 has 16 residues. Per germline, CDR1 SGHDT and CDR2 YYEEEE. V was shortened by 0 bases and J by 0 bases, with 13 bases between the two germline ends. CDR3 in amino acids: CASSLGGRAFSYEQYF. As DNA, the CDR3 is TGTGCCAGCAGCTTGGGGGGCAGGGCCTTCTCCTACGAGCAGTACTTC.